The clone carrying this T cell receptor beta chain was counted between two and nine times. Antigen: not known. Two oligonucleotides, mixed equimolar, formed the beta constant-region primer covering TRBC1 and TRBC2. TCRdb ran MiXCR on the UMI-ligation and nested PCR reads and lists one entry per CDR3 protein. The sample holds 65,000 to 85,000 distinct CDR3 sequences, around 13% seen once. This sample is drawn from a study of naive and memory T cell subsets. Notes on the study in general: In naive cells, over 95% of TCR sequences were seen only once.

Per germline, CDR1 MDHEN and CDR2 SYDVKM. V dropped 8 bases and J dropped 7 bases, with 15 bases sitting between them. This CDR3 has 13 amino acids. Sequential positive selection took CD4 T cells first, then CD8 T cells. The receptor comes from a human donor in good health. J is TRBJ2-1 and V is TRBV28, with a possible D match to TRBD1 (6 bases). Sample: central memory CD4+ T cells from blood. The CDR3 protein is CASGSGVRNEQFF. The CDR3 region has the DNA TGTGCCAGCGGATCAGGGGTGCGGAATGAGCAGTTCTTC.